Listed below are T cell receptor beta chains from one sample, sequenced in a study of regulatory T cells in long-lasting Graves disease. TCRdb ran MiXCR on the multiplex PCR reads and lists one entry per CDR3 protein. This table has a few hundred thousand distinct CDR3 sequences, around 21% appearing once. Sequencing was performed on peripheral blood mononuclear cells (PBMCs), taken when the disease was refractory, from a patient treated with antithyroid drugs. These receptors came from a female donor with Graves disease. CDR3s include the opening cysteine and the closing phenylalanine or tryptophan. The D gene is left open where the match is weak. Size values are once, few and many counts, or a class for expanded clones, and some rows have none.

clone_size: -
j_call: TRBJ1-2
v_call: TRBV19
d_call: -
cdr3_aa: CASSIPAGFGYTF
cdr3_nt: TGTGCCAGTAGTATACCCGCAGGCTTTGGCTACACCTTC

clone_size: many
j_call: TRBJ1-2
v_call: TRBV12-3/TRBV12-4
d_call: -
cdr3_aa: CASSPNRALYGYTF
cdr3_nt: TGTGCCAGCAGCCCTAACAGGGCGCTCTATGGCTACACCTTC

clone_size: few
j_call: TRBJ2-5
v_call: TRBV4-2
d_call: TRBD1
cdr3_aa: CASSQVTGGGETQYF
cdr3_nt: TGTGCCAGCAGCCAAGTTACAGGGGGCGGAGAGACCCAGTACTTC

clone_size: few
j_call: TRBJ1-6
v_call: TRBV5-6
d_call: -
cdr3_aa: CASSAYSTSSYNSPLHF
cdr3_nt: TGTGCCAGCAGCGCATACTCAACCAGCTCCTATAATTCACCCCTCCACTTT

clone_size: few
j_call: TRBJ1-2
v_call: TRBV3-1
d_call: TRBD1
cdr3_aa: CASSRIPDRGYGYTF
cdr3_nt: TGTGCCAGCAGCCGAATCCCGGACAGGGGATATGGCTACACCTTC

clone_size: many
j_call: TRBJ2-7
v_call: TRBV7-2
d_call: TRBD2
cdr3_aa: CASSPGLAAYEQYF
cdr3_nt: TGTGCCAGCAGCCCCGGACTAGCCGCCTACGAGCAGTACTTC

clone_size: many
j_call: TRBJ2-7
v_call: TRBV28
d_call: -
cdr3_aa: CASAAEWYEQYF
cdr3_nt: TGTGCCAGCGCCGCGGAGTGGTACGAGCAGTACTTC

clone_size: many
j_call: TRBJ1-2
v_call: TRBV27
d_call: -
cdr3_aa: CASSLHLNYGYTF
cdr3_nt: TGTGCCAGCAGTTTACATCTTAACTATGGCTACACCTTC

clone_size: many
j_call: TRBJ1-2
v_call: TRBV15
d_call: -
cdr3_aa: CATSRGGRGDLSYGYTF
cdr3_nt: TGTGCCACCAGCAGAGGAGGGAGGGGAGACCTATCCTATGGCTACACCTTC

clone_size: -
j_call: TRBJ2-3
v_call: TRBV10-3
d_call: TRBD2
cdr3_aa: CAITGLAASSTDTQYF
cdr3_nt: TGTGCCATAACGGGACTAGCGGCCTCTAGCACAGATACGCAGTATTTT

clone_size: many
j_call: TRBJ1-2
v_call: TRBV5-5
d_call: TRBD1
cdr3_aa: CASSLAQGDHGYTF
cdr3_nt: TGTGCCAGCAGCTTGGCCCAGGGGGATCATGGCTACACCTTC

clone_size: few
j_call: TRBJ1-2
v_call: TRBV27
d_call: -
cdr3_aa: CASKDPLGYGYTF
cdr3_nt: TGTGCCAGCAAAGACCCGCTTGGGTATGGCTACACCTTC

clone_size: many
j_call: TRBJ1-2
v_call: TRBV19
d_call: TRBD1
cdr3_aa: CASSISGQGNYGYTF
cdr3_nt: TGTGCCAGTAGTATATCCGGACAGGGCAACTATGGCTACACCTTC

clone_size: few
j_call: TRBJ2-7
v_call: TRBV20-1
d_call: -
cdr3_aa: CSAMGRFAYEQYF
cdr3_nt: TGCAGTGCTATGGGACGGTTCGCCTACGAGCAGTACTTC

clone_size: -
j_call: TRBJ2-7
v_call: TRBV6-1
d_call: -
cdr3_aa: CASSRGTLYEQYF
cdr3_nt: TGTGCCAGCAGCAGGGGTACACTCTACGAGCAGTACTTC

clone_size: few
j_call: TRBJ1-4
v_call: TRBV5-5
d_call: -
cdr3_aa: CASSLRPVPNEKLFF
cdr3_nt: TGTGCCAGCAGCCTAAGGCCAGTGCCTAATGAAAAACTGTTTTTT

clone_size: -
j_call: TRBJ2-2
v_call: TRBV7-8
d_call: -
cdr3_aa: CASSTRRGKGELFF
cdr3_nt: TGTGCCAGCAGCACCAGACGGGGGAAAGGGGAGCTGTTTTTT

clone_size: many
j_call: TRBJ1-5
v_call: TRBV12-3/TRBV12-4
d_call: -
cdr3_aa: CASWEGVNSNQPQHF
cdr3_nt: TGTGCCAGCTGGGAGGGGGTGAATAGCAATCAGCCCCAGCATTTT

clone_size: -
j_call: TRBJ1-2
v_call: TRBV28
d_call: TRBD1
cdr3_aa: CASSHPGQGGDGYTF
cdr3_nt: TGTGCCAGCAGCCATCCGGGACAGGGAGGAGATGGCTACACCTTC

clone_size: many
j_call: TRBJ1-1
v_call: TRBV12-3/TRBV12-4
d_call: -
cdr3_aa: CASRRYQNTEAFF
cdr3_nt: TGTGCCAGCAGACGATATCAGAACACTGAAGCTTTCTTT

clone_size: many
j_call: TRBJ2-4
v_call: TRBV7-9
d_call: -
cdr3_aa: CASSLVGDIQYF
cdr3_nt: TGTGCCAGCAGCTTAGTCGGGGACATTCAGTACTTC

clone_size: -
j_call: TRBJ2-7
v_call: TRBV25-1
d_call: -
cdr3_aa: CASSLGLGGGEQYF
cdr3_nt: TGTGCCAGCAGTCTTGGCCTTGGGGGTGGCGAGCAGTACTTC

clone_size: few
j_call: TRBJ1-3
v_call: TRBV28
d_call: -
cdr3_aa: CASSLRPYSGNTIYF
cdr3_nt: TGTGCCAGCAGTTTACGGCCCTACTCTGGAAACACCATATATTTT

clone_size: many
j_call: TRBJ2-5
v_call: TRBV28
d_call: TRBD2
cdr3_aa: CASSLGPSGSPQYF
cdr3_nt: TGTGCCAGCAGTTTAGGTCCTAGCGGGAGCCCCCAGTACTTC

clone_size: many
j_call: TRBJ1-1
v_call: TRBV29-1
d_call: -
cdr3_aa: CSVAGEGHTEAFF
cdr3_nt: TGCAGCGTTGCCGGGGAAGGGCACACTGAAGCTTTCTTT

clone_size: many
j_call: TRBJ1-4
v_call: TRBV12-3/TRBV12-4
d_call: -
cdr3_aa: CARLTRPNEKLFF
cdr3_nt: TGTGCCCGCCTAACAAGACCTAATGAAAAACTGTTTTTT

clone_size: few
j_call: TRBJ1-3
v_call: TRBV7-2
d_call: TRBD1
cdr3_aa: CASRNDRAGNTIYF
cdr3_nt: TGTGCCAGCAGGAACGACAGGGCTGGAAACACCATATATTTT

clone_size: -
j_call: TRBJ2-3
v_call: TRBV7-2
d_call: -
cdr3_aa: CAVGGGGPYF
cdr3_nt: TGTGCCGTCGGAGGGGGAGGGCCGTATTTT

clone_size: many
j_call: TRBJ2-7
v_call: TRBV2
d_call: -
cdr3_aa: CASRGTVSYEQYF
cdr3_nt: TGTGCCAGCAGGGGGACCGTTTCCTACGAGCAGTACTTC

clone_size: many
j_call: TRBJ1-2
v_call: TRBV2
d_call: -
cdr3_aa: CASKVPGGYGYTF
cdr3_nt: TGTGCCAGCAAAGTACCAGGAGGCTATGGCTACACCTTC

clone_size: few
j_call: TRBJ2-5
v_call: TRBV6-2/TRBV6-3
d_call: TRBD2
cdr3_aa: CASSYHSSGTWETQYF
cdr3_nt: TGTGCCAGCAGTTACCATAGTAGCGGGACGTGGGAGACCCAGTACTTC

clone_size: many
j_call: TRBJ2-5
v_call: TRBV9
d_call: -
cdr3_aa: CASSDRSGTRRETQYF
cdr3_nt: TGTGCCAGCAGCGACCGGTCAGGGACCAGGAGAGAGACCCAGTACTTC

clone_size: -
j_call: TRBJ2-7
v_call: TRBV14
d_call: -
cdr3_aa: CASSRSGFSYEQYF
cdr3_nt: TGTGCCAGCAGCCGATCAGGCTTCTCCTACGAGCAGTACTTC

clone_size: -
j_call: TRBJ1-2
v_call: TRBV6-5
d_call: TRBD1
cdr3_aa: CASSWTGAGPRGYTF
cdr3_nt: TGTGCCAGCAGTTGGACAGGGGCCGGTCCGCGCGGCTACACCTTC

clone_size: many
j_call: TRBJ2-5
v_call: TRBV20-1
d_call: TRBD1
cdr3_aa: CSARGGRGRIQETQYF
cdr3_nt: TGCAGTGCTAGAGGGGGTAGGGGGCGGATCCAAGAGACCCAGTACTTC

clone_size: -
j_call: TRBJ2-1
v_call: TRBV5-1
d_call: TRBD1
cdr3_aa: CASSWNAGTAYNEQFF
cdr3_nt: TGCGCCAGCAGCTGGAACGCCGGGACAGCCTACAATGAGCAGTTCTTC

clone_size: many
j_call: TRBJ1-3
v_call: TRBV28
d_call: -
cdr3_aa: CASSRVRSGNTIYF
cdr3_nt: TGTGCCAGCAGTCGGGTCCGGTCTGGAAACACCATATATTTT

clone_size: few
j_call: TRBJ1-5
v_call: TRBV28
d_call: -
cdr3_aa: CASSLSRESNQPQHF
cdr3_nt: TGTGCCAGCAGCCTGAGTAGGGAAAGCAATCAGCCCCAGCATTTT

clone_size: few
j_call: TRBJ2-1
v_call: TRBV12-3/TRBV12-4
d_call: -
cdr3_aa: CASSLGGPNEQFF
cdr3_nt: TGTGCCAGCAGTTTAGGGGGACCGAATGAGCAGTTCTTC

clone_size: few
j_call: TRBJ2-2
v_call: TRBV7-2
d_call: -
cdr3_aa: CASSLVGGIGTGELFF
cdr3_nt: TGTGCCAGCAGCTTAGTAGGGGGGATAGGCACCGGGGAGCTGTTTTTT

clone_size: -
j_call: TRBJ2-7
v_call: TRBV6-2/TRBV6-3
d_call: -
cdr3_aa: CASSYPTGEIGYEQYF
cdr3_nt: TGTGCCAGCAGTTACCCGACCGGGGAGATTGGCTACGAGCAGTACTTC

clone_size: -
j_call: TRBJ2-7
v_call: TRBV5-1
d_call: -
cdr3_aa: CASSRRDRAYEQYF
cdr3_nt: TGCGCCAGCAGTAGAAGGGACCGAGCCTACGAGCAGTACTTC

clone_size: many
j_call: TRBJ1-6
v_call: TRBV28
d_call: TRBD1
cdr3_aa: CASSLGGTGVPLHF
cdr3_nt: TGTGCCAGCAGTTTAGGCGGGACAGGTGTACCCCTCCACTTT

clone_size: few
j_call: TRBJ2-7
v_call: TRBV6-1
d_call: TRBD2
cdr3_aa: CASGLAGITYEQYF
cdr3_nt: TGTGCCAGCGGGCTAGCGGGAATTACCTACGAGCAGTACTTC

clone_size: many
j_call: TRBJ1-6
v_call: TRBV27
d_call: -
cdr3_aa: CASSLAGEFVTYSPLHF
cdr3_nt: TGTGCCAGCAGTTTGGCGGGGGAGTTCGTTACGTATTCACCCCTCCACTTT

clone_size: many
j_call: TRBJ1-2
v_call: TRBV11-2
d_call: -
cdr3_aa: CASSLGTDGYTF
cdr3_nt: TGTGCCAGCAGCCTCGGGACGGATGGCTACACCTTC

clone_size: -
j_call: TRBJ2-5
v_call: TRBV10-3
d_call: TRBD1
cdr3_aa: CAISGTGERETQYF
cdr3_nt: TGTGCCATCAGTGGGACAGGGGAGCGGGAGACCCAGTACTTC

clone_size: -
j_call: TRBJ1-1
v_call: TRBV19
d_call: -
cdr3_aa: CASRGEGENAEAFF
cdr3_nt: TGTGCCAGTAGGGGGGAGGGCGAGAACGCTGAAGCTTTCTTT

clone_size: many
j_call: TRBJ1-2
v_call: TRBV6-1
d_call: -
cdr3_aa: CASSRGDGYTF
cdr3_nt: TGTGCCAGCAGCCGGGGCGATGGCTACACCTTC

clone_size: -
j_call: TRBJ2-7
v_call: TRBV7-9
d_call: -
cdr3_aa: CASSLGWAAFSYEQYF
cdr3_nt: TGTGCCAGCAGCTTGGGGTGGGCAGCATTCTCCTACGAGCAGTACTTC

clone_size: -
j_call: TRBJ1-2
v_call: TRBV5-1
d_call: TRBD1
cdr3_aa: CASSLVTGEEYGYTF
cdr3_nt: TGCGCCAGCAGCTTGGTGACAGGGGAGGAGTATGGCTACACCTTC

clone_size: few
j_call: TRBJ2-2
v_call: TRBV5-6
d_call: TRBD1
cdr3_aa: CASTTDRGAGELFF
cdr3_nt: TGTGCCAGCACTACGGACAGGGGCGCCGGGGAGCTGTTTTTT

clone_size: -
j_call: TRBJ1-3
v_call: TRBV7-2
d_call: -
cdr3_aa: CASSLARGVGNTIYF
cdr3_nt: TGTGCCAGCAGCTTAGCGCGGGGGGTTGGAAACACCATATATTTT